The source of this TCR beta chain is a study of cytomegalovirus exposure and HLA in healthy donors. Study results and caveats: The authors judged a highly shared variant cluster likely a sequencing artifact. CMV serostatus was the sole immune exposure data available. V- and J-gene trimming in TCR beta was tied to a missense DCLRE1C variant by an analysis performed later.

Donors showed nominal health when sampled, although they likely had unrecorded immune exposures. In the case of this clone: Antigen specificity is unknown.

In the PCR, 60 Vbeta and 13 Jbeta primers were used. Measured with immunoSEQ multiplex PCR; TCRdb has only the in-frame clones, and not every one. This table has under 150,000 clones, roughly 70% appearing once. Germline loops: CDR1 SGHAT, CDR2 FQNNGV. This CDR3 is 12 amino acids long. V was shortened by 3 bases and J by 5 bases, with 7 bases between the two germline ends. Material: PBMCs. This clonotype was sampled from a man in his sixties in good health and CMV-seronegative. The chain has TRBV11-2 and TRBJ1-1, with D hard to call. CDR3 nucleotides: TGTGCCAGCAGCTTGTACGGGACTGAAGCTTTCTTT. It yields the protein CASSLYGTEAFF.